The rows below give T cell receptor beta chains drawn from one sample of a study of T cell responses to AZD1222 COVID-19 vaccine. Produced via immunoSEQ multiplex PCR; TCRdb's table is partial and in-frame only. The sample shows 70,000 to 95,000 clones, around nine tenths of them seen only once. The sequenced sample was peripheral blood, obtained on day 0 of MenACWY control vaccination. The receptors come from an adult in good health. Each CDR3 is given with its conserved first and last residue. Each record gives: clone size, J gene, D gene, V gene, CDR3 protein, CDR3 DNA. A D gene is named only where the DNA matches it firmly. Rows may omit the clone size; those that give it use once, few, many or a size class.

>.|TRBJ1-1|.|TRBV4-1
CASSQDQGSGTEAFF
TGCGCCAGCAGCCAAGATCAAGGGTCGGGCACTGAAGCTTTCTTT
>once|TRBJ2-7|TRBD2|TRBV7-2
CASSLGLAGGRPTSYEQYF
TGTGCCAGCAGCCTGGGACTAGCGGGGGGGCGCCCCACGTCCTACGAGCAGTACTTC
>.|TRBJ2-5|.|TRBV7-9
CASSLGLLAPYQETQYF
TGTGCCAGCAGCTTAGGGTTGCTAGCCCCGTACCAAGAGACCCAGTACTTC
>.|TRBJ2-2|.|TRBV19
CASSIFLDARELFF
TGTGCCAGTAGTATATTTCTAGACGCCCGGGAGCTGTTTTTT
>.|TRBJ1-2|.|TRBV29-1
CSVGPTEGLYGYTF
TGCAGCGTCGGCCCGACAGAGGGTCTTTATGGCTACACCTTC
>few|TRBJ1-1|TRBD1|TRBV10-1
CASSGQGGTEAFF
TGCGCCAGCTCGGGACAGGGTGGCACTGAAGCTTTCTTT
>.|TRBJ2-5|TRBD2|TRBV28
CASSTLGGGIETQYF
TGTGCCAGCAGTACACTAGGCGGGGGGATCGAGACCCAGTACTTC
>once|TRBJ2-1|TRBD1|TRBV6-5
CASSYGRGYNNEQFF
TGTGCCAGCAGTTACGGCAGGGGGTATAACAATGAGCAGTTCTTC
>.|TRBJ2-7|TRBD2|TRBV28
CASRTSSYEQYF
TGTGCCAGCCGGACTAGTTCCTACGAGCAGTACTTC
>.|TRBJ2-7|.|TRBV5-1
CASSPLSLDEQYF
TGCGCCAGCAGCCCTTTGAGCCTCGACGAGCAGTACTTC
>.|TRBJ2-5|TRBD2|TRBV14
CASSPPGLAGGPVGETQYF
TGTGCCAGCAGCCCCCCGGGACTAGCGGGGGGGCCGGTGGGAGAGACCCAGTACTTC
>few|TRBJ1-5|TRBD1|TRBV7-9
CARRAPRQGGIQPQHF
TGTGCCAGACGGGCCCCGAGGCAGGGGGGTATTCAGCCCCAGCATTTT
>.|TRBJ2-2|.|TRBV7-6
CASSSFGGQAGELFF
TGTGCCAGCAGCTCCTTTGGGGGGCAGGCCGGGGAGCTGTTTTTT
>.|TRBJ1-1|TRBD1|TRBV7-9
CASSLGTGFDTEAFF
TGTGCCAGCAGCCTAGGGACAGGTTTTGACACTGAAGCTTTCTTT
>.|TRBJ2-3|.|TRBV12-3/TRBV12-4
CASSFGDTQYF
TGTGCCAGCAGTTTCGGAGATACGCAGTATTTT
>.|TRBJ1-6|TRBD1|TRBV12-5
CASGFGQGGSYNSPLHF
TGTGCTAGTGGTTTTGGACAGGGAGGATCCTATAATTCACCCCTCCACTTT
>.|TRBJ2-3|.|TRBV5-1
CASSFIEGDTQYF
TGCGCCAGCAGCTTTATTGAAGGAGATACGCAGTATTTT
>.|TRBJ2-7|TRBD2|TRBV11-2
CASSLDQAGGSSYEQYF
TGTGCCAGCAGCTTAGATCAGGCGGGGGGAAGCTCCTACGAGCAGTACTTC
>.|TRBJ2-2|.|TRBV10-3
CAIRGINTGELFF
TGTGCCATCAGGGGGATTAACACCGGGGAGCTGTTTTTT
>few|TRBJ1-4|.|TRBV6-5
CASSSRGRELFF
TGTGCCAGCAGTTCTCGGGGAAGAGAACTGTTTTTT
>once|TRBJ1-2|.|TRBV6-6
CASTDAADGYTF
TGTGCCAGCACCGACGCGGCAGATGGCTACACCTTC
>.|TRBJ1-6|TRBD1|TRBV3-1/TRBV3-2
CASSQPGQYESLHF
TGTGCCAGCAGCCAACCGGGACAGTATGAGTCCCTCCACTTT
>once|TRBJ2-1|.|TRBV6-2/TRBV6-3
CASSYRGSSYNEQFF
TGTGCCAGCAGTTACAGGGGAAGCTCCTACAATGAGCAGTTCTTC
>.|TRBJ1-2|.|TRBV7-3
CASSYGGADGYTF
TGTGCCAGCAGCTACGGAGGGGCGGATGGCTACACCTTC
>.|TRBJ2-6|.|TRBV19
CATRAEFSGANVLTF
TGTGCCACCCGGGCCGAATTTTCTGGGGCCAACGTCCTGACTTTC
>.|TRBJ1-5|TRBD1|TRBV5-6
CASSFQPTGSGQPQHF
TGTGCCAGCAGCTTCCAACCGACAGGGTCGGGTCAGCCCCAGCATTTT
>.|TRBJ2-7|.|TRBV27
CASSLGRHYEQYF
TGTGCCAGCAGTCTGGGACGGCACTACGAGCAGTACTTC